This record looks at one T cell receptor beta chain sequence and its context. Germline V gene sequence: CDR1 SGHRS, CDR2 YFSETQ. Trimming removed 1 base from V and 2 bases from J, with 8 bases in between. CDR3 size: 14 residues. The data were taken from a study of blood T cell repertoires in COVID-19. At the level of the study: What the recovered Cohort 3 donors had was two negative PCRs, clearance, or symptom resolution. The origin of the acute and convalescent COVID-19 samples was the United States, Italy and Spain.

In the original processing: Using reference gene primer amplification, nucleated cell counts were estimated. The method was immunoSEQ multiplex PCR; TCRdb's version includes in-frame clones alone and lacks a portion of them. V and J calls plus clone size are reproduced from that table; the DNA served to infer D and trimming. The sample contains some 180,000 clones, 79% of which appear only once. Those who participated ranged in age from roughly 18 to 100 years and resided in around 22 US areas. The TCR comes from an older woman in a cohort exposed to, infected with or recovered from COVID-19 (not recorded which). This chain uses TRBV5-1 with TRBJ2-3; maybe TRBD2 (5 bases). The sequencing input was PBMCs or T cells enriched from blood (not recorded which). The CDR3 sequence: CASSLRETTDTQYF. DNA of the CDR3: TGCGCCAGCAGCTTGAGGGAGACCACAGATACGCAGTATTTT. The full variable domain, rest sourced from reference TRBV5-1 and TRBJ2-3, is KAGVTQTPRYLIKTRGQQVTLSCSPISGHRSVSWYQQTPGQGLQFLFEYFSETQRNKGNFPGRFSGRQFSNSRSEMNVSTLELGDSALYLCASSLRETTDTQYFGPGTRLTVL.